Shown below are 32 T cell receptor beta chains from a single sample sequenced in a study of blood T cell repertoires in COVID-19. The method was immunoSEQ multiplex PCR; TCRdb's version includes in-frame clones alone and lacks a portion of them. The sample comprises approximately 210,000 clones, 75% to 85% of which are singletons, and about 4.3% rests with the top ten. The sample was PBMCs or T cells enriched from blood (not recorded which). Source of these receptors: a young man with acute COVID-19.

The J gene is TRBJ2-1, the V gene TRBV2; 8 bases match TRBD2. The CDR3 has 13 residues. With 8 bases clipped from V and 4 bases from J, the junction kept 4 bases outside the gene matches. Germline V gene sequence: CDR1 SNHLY, CDR2 FYNNEI. CDR3 protein: CASLTSGYNEQFF. The CDR3 coding sequence is TGTGCCAGCCTTACTAGCGGATACAATGAGCAGTTCTTC.

The V and J genes are TRBV7-3 and TRBJ2-2; D is perhaps TRBD2 (5 bases). The CDR3 covers 17 residues. In germline, CDR1 is SGHTA, CDR2 FQGTGA. Trimming took off 1 base at V and 5 bases at J, with 17 bases between the two ends. CDR3 residues: CASSLNPTPGWTGELFF. The CDR3 nucleotides are TGTGCCAGCAGCTTAAACCCCACACCGGGATGGACCGGGGAGCTGTTTTTT.

A single count supports this clone. The rearrangement links TRBV5-6 to TRBJ2-7; TRBD1 agrees at 10 bases. V lost 1 base, J lost 6 bases, and 10 bases stayed unmatched. The CDR3 contains 16 residues. CDR1 SGHDT and CDR2 YYEEEE come from the germline V gene. CDR3 nucleotides: TGTGCCAGCAGCTTGCCTGGGGACAGGGGTAAACTCGAGCAGTACTTC. It codes for CASSLPGDRGKLEQYF.

V and J are TRBV7-6 and TRBJ2-2, with 12 bases fitting TRBD2. The CDR3 covers 16 residues. CDR1 and CDR2 from the germline V gene are SGHVS and FNYEAQ. The trim removed 5 bases at V and 4 bases at J, leaving 5 bases unmatched. The CDR3 loop reads CASSLLAGGGTGELFF. DNA for the CDR3: TGTGCCAGCAGCCTACTAGCGGGGGGTGGCACCGGGGAGCTGTTTTTT.

The sample holds one count of this clone. The chain combines TRBV9 with TRBJ1-6; 7 nucleotides agree with TRBD1. The germline gives CDR1 SGDLS, CDR2 YYNGEE. The CDR3 length is 15 residues. The V segment lost 4 bases and the J segment 8 bases; nucleotides outside the gene matches: 9. CDR3 in DNA: TGTGCCAGCAGCCCCATGGACAGGAACCATTCACCCCTCCACTTT. Translation gives CASSPMDRNHSPLHF.

The rearrangement links TRBV5-1 to TRBJ2-3; TRBD2 agrees at 10 bases. Germline lookup yields CDR1 SGHRS and CDR2 YFSETQ. Unmatched junction bases numbered 9, after V lost 0 bases and J lost 2 bases. The CDR3 totals 18 residues. The CDR3 DNA is TGCGCCAGCAGCTTGGAGGCAGCGGGGGGGAATCCCACAGATACGCAGTATTTT. This codes for CASSLEAAGGNPTDTQYF.

This chain connects TRBV7-2 to TRBJ2-3; no clear D gene. Germline V gives CDR1 SGHTA, CDR2 FQGNSA. Trimming shortened V by 1 base and J by 4 bases, and 6 bases separated the two germline ends. The CDR3 is 13 amino acids. Written as DNA, the CDR3 is TGTGCCAGCAGCTTAGGTAGTTCAGATACGCAGTATTTT. It encodes CASSLGSSDTQYF.

The V call is TRBV30, the J call TRBJ2-3, with D perhaps matching TRBD2 (6 bases). V lost 2 bases and J lost 4, with 19 bases in between. The CDR3 spans 16 residues. Germline values: CDR1 GTSNPN, CDR2 SVGIG (reference sequence). CDR3 sequence: CAWSKGAGASADTQYF. CDR3 in DNA: TGTGCCTGGAGTAAAGGGGCCGGGGCTAGCGCAGATACGCAGTATTTT.

Comments on this clone: A read error may be the cause here, since a much bigger clone is one base away. Other nucleotide sequences from this sample produce the same CDR3. The genes are TRBV4-1 and TRBJ2-1; D is perhaps TRBD2 (6 bases). The CDR3 sequence is 15 residues long. Deletions cut 3 bases from V and 8 bases from J, with 17 bases between. CDR1 and CDR2 (germline): MGHRA, YSYEKL. The CDR3 DNA follows: TGCGCCAGCAGCCAGCCCCTGGGACTCAAGGATGAGCAGTTCTTC. This encodes CASSQPLGLKDEQFF.

The chain carries TRBV9 and TRBJ2-5, with unresolved D. The CDR3 has 13 amino acids. Per germline, CDR1 SGDLS and CDR2 YYNGEE. The germline V and J ends were trimmed by 4 bases and 5 bases, with 12 bases remaining between them. CDR3 nucleotide sequence: TGTGCCAGCAGCCCCCGAGTGTTGGAGACCCAGTACTTC. It is translated as CASSPRVLETQYF.

The chain joins TRBV10-1 to TRBJ2-2, with a tentative D call TRBD2 (6 bases). Germline V gene data show CDR1 as WNHNN and CDR2 as SYGVQD (reference sequence). This CDR3 has 13 amino acids. V lost 6 bases to trimming and J lost 7 bases, with 12 bases between them. The CDR3 spells CASSQGGGGELFF. Written as DNA, the CDR3 is TGCGCCAGCAGCCAGGGAGGCGGCGGGGAGCTGTTTTTT.

J is TRBJ1-4 and V is TRBV2, with a weak D call TRBD1 (5 bases). The V gene's germline CDR1 is SNHLY and CDR2 FYNNEI. V was cut by 7 bases and J by 14 bases, with 14 bases left in between. The CDR3 sequence is 11 residues long. CDR3 DNA sequence: TGTGCCAGCACCTTCGGGGGAGTTCTGTTTTTT. This gives the protein CASTFGGVLFF.

The CDR3 nucleotides read TGTGCCAGCAGTAAACCCACAGACATATTATATGGCTACACCTTC. As protein: CASSKPTDILYGYTF. V is TRBV6-6 and J is TRBJ1-2; no clear D. Trimming shortened V by 5 bases and J by 5 bases, and 18 bases separated the two germline ends. The CDR3 runs 15 residues. Germline V CDR1 and CDR2: MNHNY, SVGAGI (reference sequence).

The chain employs TRBV9 and TRBJ2-1; 10 bases agree with TRBD2. The CDR3 has 14 amino acids. Looked up from germline, CDR1 is SGDLS and CDR2 is YYNGEE. The V gene end was trimmed by 3 bases and the J gene end by 7 bases; junction bases not matched to a gene: 4. The CDR3 region is CASSAGTSVNEQFF. The CDR3 region has the DNA TGTGCCAGCAGCGCAGGGACTAGCGTTAATGAGCAGTTCTTC.

V gene TRBV19 combines with J gene TRBJ1-1; TRBD1 is a possible D gene (5 bases). V lost 4 bases and J lost 4, with 13 bases in between. The CDR3 spans 14 residues. Germline loops: CDR1 LNHDA, CDR2 SQIVND (reference sequence). CDR3 sequence reads: CASSSRVLGTEAFF. The CDR3 bases are TGTGCCAGTAGTAGCAGGGTCCTGGGCACTGAAGCTTTCTTT.

The CDR3 sequence is CASSDGWSNYGYTF. CDR3 sequence (DNA): TGTGCCAGCAGCGATGGATGGAGCAACTATGGCTACACCTTC. The chain carries TRBV5-6 and TRBJ1-2; no definite D call. The CDR3 spans 14 residues. Trimming left V 4 bases short and J 2 bases short, with 12 bases between. Looked up from germline, CDR1 is SGHDT and CDR2 is YYEEEE.

The rearrangement links TRBV4-1 to TRBJ2-4, with D uncertain. The germline gives CDR1 MGHRA, CDR2 YSYEKL. Trimming pared 2 bases from V and 14 bases from J, leaving 16 bases between. The CDR3 sequence is 13 residues long. The CDR3 DNA sequence: TGCGCCAGCAGCCAATATGTAGCACAATTCGAGTACTTC. Protein product: CASSQYVAQFEYF.

V is TRBV5-1 and J is TRBJ1-1, with no clear D. V lost 0 bases, J lost 4 bases, and 10 bases lay in between. From germline, CDR1 is SGHRS and CDR2 YFSETQ. The CDR3 extends over 14 amino acids. The CDR3 DNA reads TGCGCCAGCAGCTTGGTAGGACTCAGCACTGAAGCTTTCTTT. Translating gives CASSLVGLSTEAFF.

This clone has a single count. The chain employs TRBV5-1 and TRBJ1-1; TRBD1 matches at 8 bases. The germline CDR1 and CDR2 sequences are SGHRS and YFSETQ. CDR3 length equals 16 residues. V gave up 4 bases and J gave up 0 bases; unmatched junction bases: 8. The CDR3 DNA follows: TGCGCCAGCAGCATAGGACAGGGAGGTATGAACACTGAAGCTTTCTTT. Translation gives CASSIGQGGMNTEAFF.

The chain links TRBV12-3 or TRBV12-4 to TRBJ1-1, with D unclear. V was shortened by 7 bases and J by 4 bases, with 13 bases between the two germline ends. The CDR3 is 13 residues long. CDR3 nucleotides: TGTGCCAGCACCCCCTCGTATAGCACTGAAGCTTTCTTT. It codes for CASTPSYSTEAFF.

This clone appeared many times. The genes are TRBV19 and TRBJ2-1; 7 bases are a match to TRBD2. The CDR3 has 15 amino acids. Trimming removed 5 bases from V and 7 bases from J; junction bases left unmatched: 11. Looked up from germline, CDR1 is LNHDA and CDR2 is SQIVND (reference sequence). CDR3 region: CASSGGDRVINEQFF. CDR3 DNA: TGTGCCAGTAGTGGGGGGGACCGAGTTATAAATGAGCAGTTCTTC.

This clone was detected a few times. The V gene is TRBV5-4, the J gene TRBJ2-7; D gene unclear. The germline gives CDR1 SGHNT, CDR2 YYREEE (reference sequence). The V end was cut by 1 base, the J end by 0 bases, with 11 bases between. The CDR3 extends over 15 amino acids. CDR3 sequence reads: CASSLRAKSSYEQYF. DNA of the CDR3: TGTGCCAGCAGCTTGCGCGCCAAAAGCTCCTACGAGCAGTACTTC.

The chain is built from TRBV20-1 and TRBJ1-1; 8 bases agree with TRBD1. V trimming: 5 bases; J trimming: 7 bases; junction bases outside the gene matches: 3. There are 11 residues in the CDR3. Germline values: CDR1 DFQATT, CDR2 SNEGSKA (reference sequence). The chain's CDR3 is CSASQGGEAFF. The CDR3 nucleotides read TGCAGTGCTTCACAGGGGGGTGAAGCTTTCTTT.

The chain couples TRBV6-5 to TRBJ1-3; TRBD1 matches 7 bases. Losses at the gene ends were 8 bases for V and 0 bases for J; bases not matched to a gene: 7. Germline assignment: CDR1 MNHEY and CDR2 SVGAGI. CDR3 size: 15 residues. CDR3 sequence reads: CASLSGTASGNTIYF. The CDR3 nucleotides are TGTGCCAGCTTATCCGGGACAGCCTCTGGAAACACCATATATTTT.

This chain uses TRBV5-1 with TRBJ2-1, with 11 bases lining up with TRBD2. This CDR3 region has 16 residues. The V and J ends lost 3 bases and 6 bases, in that order; junction bases with no gene match: 8. The germline CDR1 and CDR2 sequences are SGHRS and YFSETQ. CDR3 coding DNA: TGCGCCAGCAGCTCACTAGCGGGGGCGGGGCTCAATGAGCAGTTCTTC. This gives the protein CASSSLAGAGLNEQFF. Looking up the rest from reference TRBV5-1 and TRBJ2-1 gives the full variable domain: KAGVTQTPRYLIKTRGQQVTLSCSPISGHRSVSWYQQTPGQGLQFLFEYFSETQRNKGNFPGRFSGRQFSNSRSEMNVSTLELGDSALYLCASSSLAGAGLNEQFFGPGTRLTVL.

The chain links TRBV7-9 to TRBJ1-5, with TRBD1 matching 7 bases. Trimming removed 5 bases from V and 0 bases from J; junction bases left unmatched: 13. The V gene's germline CDR1 is SEHNR and CDR2 FQNEAQ (reference sequence). The CDR3 is made up of 18 amino acids. CDR3 residues: CASSGEGTESYSNQPQHF. The DNA of the CDR3 is TGTGCCAGCAGCGGAGAGGGGACAGAGTCGTATAGCAATCAGCCCCAGCATTTT.

This chain joins TRBV30 and TRBJ1-2; 7 bases line up with TRBD1. The V and J ends lost 0 bases and 8 bases, in that order; junction bases with no gene match: 12. Per germline, CDR1 GTSNPN and CDR2 SVGIG (reference sequence). The CDR3 has 15 amino acids. The CDR3 DNA follows: TGTGCCTGGAGTGTAGTCCGTGCAGGGGGGAGAGGCTACACCTTC. The encoded protein is CAWSVVRAGGRGYTF.

This sequence joins TRBV18 and TRBJ1-1; D possibly corresponds to TRBD1 (6 bases). Germline V CDR1 and CDR2: KGHSH, LQKENI. This CDR3 contains 15 residues. V shed 0 bases and J shed 5 bases, with 13 bases lying between them. The CDR3 is CASSPPVRDKTEAFF. The CDR3 nucleotides are TGTGCCAGCTCACCACCGGTGAGGGACAAGACTGAAGCTTTCTTT. The variable domain in full, completed from reference TRBV18 and TRBJ1-1, reads NAGVMQNPRHLVRRRGQEARLRCSPMKGHSHVYWYRQLPEEGLKFMVYLQKENIIDESGMPKERFSAEFPKEGPSILRIQQVVRGDSAAYFCASSPPVRDKTEAFFGQGTRLTVV.

The chain has TRBV6-5 and TRBJ2-7, with D possibly matching TRBD1 (6 bases). The V gene lost 6 bases and the J gene lost 2 bases, with 14 bases spanning the gap. The CDR3 covers 14 residues. Germline V CDR1 and CDR2: MNHEY, SVGAGI. The CDR3 region has the DNA TGTGCCAGCAGCCTCGGAACAGGGACCTACGAGCAGTACTTC. Translating it yields CASSLGTGTYEQYF.

The table lists this clone with a count of one. The CDR3 DNA is TGTGCCAGCAGTTGGGGACGGGGGGCGCCCCAGCATTTT. It is translated as CASSWGRGAPQHF. V usage is TRBV11-2 and J usage is TRBJ1-5, with a weak D call TRBD1 (6 bases). V gave up 6 bases and J gave up 9 bases, with 15 bases separating them. Germline-derived CDR1 and CDR2 are SGHAT and FQNNGV. The CDR3 is 13 amino acids.

DNA for the CDR3: TGTGCCAGCAGCGTAGGATCTAGCAGTGGGGAGCAGTACTTC. Its translation: CASSVGSSSGEQYF. The chain uses TRBV9 and TRBJ2-7, with D maybe TRBD2 (5 bases). From germline, CDR1 is SGDLS and CDR2 YYNGEE. This CDR3 has 14 residues. Trimming removed 0 bases from V and 7 bases from J, with 14 bases in between.

The chain links TRBV5-1 to TRBJ1-1, with TRBD1 matching 10 bases. V dropped 4 bases and J dropped 3; count of bases not matched to a gene: 3. This CDR3 comprises 14 residues. The germline V gene encodes CDR1 SGHRS and CDR2 YFSETQ. The CDR3 DNA reads TGCGCCAGCAGCATAGGGACAGGGGACACTGAAGCTTTCTTT. Protein sequence: CASSIGTGDTEAFF.